This T cell receptor (beta chain) was recovered during a study of T cell clonotyping in hematopoietic cell transplantation. The CDR3 loop spans 19 amino acids. Germline CDR1 is MNHEY and CDR2 is SMNVEV (reference sequence). V was clipped by 2 bases and J by 9 bases; unmatched bases: 17. TCRdb keeps only in-frame clones here, not all; method: immunoSEQ multiplex PCR. The table has 10,000 to 15,000 clones, roughly 89% seen once. The receptor was derived from a female patient aged 45-65 years who had an allogeneic stem cell transplant from an unrelated donor, so the T cells may come from the graft donor. Some clones in this sample may be carry-over from other donors' samples. The chain carries TRBV27 and TRBJ2-1, with 12 bases identical to TRBD2. The sample was PBMCs, taken 100 days after allogeneic stem cell transplant. DNA for the CDR3: TGTGCCAGCAGTTTAGAGGGTGGGGGACTAGCGGGCAGAGCAACTGAGCAGTTCTTC. As protein: CASSLEGGGLAGRATEQFF.